The T cell receptor beta chain described here comes from a study of cytomegalovirus exposure and HLA in healthy donors. Study-level findings and limits: Among TCR beta chains, those listed as cytomegalovirus-associated numbered about 150. About 87% or about 30% of the time was how often most TCR beta V segments were productive, according to an earlier analysis.

A note on this clone: Its antigen is currently unknown.

The PCR had 60 Vbeta and 13 Jbeta primers. This table comes from immunoSEQ multiplex PCR, and its TCRdb copy is limited to in-frame clones, with some not included. The table has some 150,000 clones, about 80% seen once; the top ten hold about 4.3%. The receptor comes from a man aged 25-40 years in good health and CMV-seronegative. Source material: PBMCs.

DNA for the CDR3: TGTGCCAGCAGTTCTGGGGGCCCGGTAGAGACCCAGTACTTC. Translated, it gives CASSSGGPVETQYF. The genes are TRBV6-6 and TRBJ2-5, with D possibly matching TRBD1 (6 bases). The germline V gene encodes CDR1 MNHNY and CDR2 SVGAGI (reference sequence). The CDR3 runs 14 residues. Trimming removed 4 bases at V and 4 bases at J, with 13 bases between.